This T cell receptor beta chain was found in a study of blood T cells in healthy people across ages. Remarks on this clonotype: This sequence may be a read error, since a much larger clone differs from it by one base.

Using a J-beta primer mix together with a sample-barcoded 5' primer, a second PCR was run for roughly 6 to 12 cycles. TCRdb fed the 5' RACE reads into MiXCR, producing one record per CDR3 protein. The sample has more than 750,000 distinct CDR3 sequences, about 28% seen once. The sample was also reused in another study, on T cells of mothers and their children. That study reports: In cDNA synthesis, all of the extracted RNA was used at roughly 1.5 ug per 15 ul.

The sequence came from a middle-aged woman in good health. What was sequenced was blood.

The chain's CDR3 is CASNLGTCNEQYF. The CDR3 DNA reads as TGTGCCAGCAACCTCGGGACTTGCAATGAGCAGTACTTC. This rearrangement joins TRBV12-3 or TRBV12-4 to TRBJ2-7, with D maybe TRBD2 (6 bases). CDR3 length equals 13 residues. Trimming removed 7 bases at V and 7 bases at J, with 17 bases between.